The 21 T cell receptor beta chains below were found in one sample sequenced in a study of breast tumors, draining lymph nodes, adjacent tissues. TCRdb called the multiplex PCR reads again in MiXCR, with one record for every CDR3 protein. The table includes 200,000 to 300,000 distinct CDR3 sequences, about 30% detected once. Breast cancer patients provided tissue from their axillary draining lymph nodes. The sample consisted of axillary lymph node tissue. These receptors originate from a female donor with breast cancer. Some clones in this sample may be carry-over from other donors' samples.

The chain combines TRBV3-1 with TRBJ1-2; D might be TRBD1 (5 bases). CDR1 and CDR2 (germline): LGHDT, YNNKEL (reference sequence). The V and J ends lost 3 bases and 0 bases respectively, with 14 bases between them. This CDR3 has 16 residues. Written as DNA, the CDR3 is TGTGCCAGCAGCCACGGGACGGGAAACACTAACTATGGCTACACCTTC. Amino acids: CASSHGTGNTNYGYTF.

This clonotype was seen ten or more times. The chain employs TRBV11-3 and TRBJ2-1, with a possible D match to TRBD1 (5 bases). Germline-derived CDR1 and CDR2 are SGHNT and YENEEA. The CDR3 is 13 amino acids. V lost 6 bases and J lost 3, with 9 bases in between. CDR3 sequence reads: CASRTQGYNEQFF. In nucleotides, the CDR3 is TGTGCCAGCAGGACTCAGGGCTACAATGAGCAGTTCTTC.

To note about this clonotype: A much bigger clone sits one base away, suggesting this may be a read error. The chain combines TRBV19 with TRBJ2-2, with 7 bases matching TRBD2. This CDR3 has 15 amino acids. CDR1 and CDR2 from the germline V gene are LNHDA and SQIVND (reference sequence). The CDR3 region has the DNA TGTGTCAGTAGTATCATCGGCGGGAGCGCCGGGGAGCTGTTTTTT. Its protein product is CVSSIIGGSAGELFF.

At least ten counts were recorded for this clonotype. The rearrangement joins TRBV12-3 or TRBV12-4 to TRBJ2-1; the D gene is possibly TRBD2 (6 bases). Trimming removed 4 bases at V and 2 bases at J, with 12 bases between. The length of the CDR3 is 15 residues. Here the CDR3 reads CASSWGSGAYNEQFF. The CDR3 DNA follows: TGTGCCAGCAGTTGGGGGTCGGGAGCCTACAATGAGCAGTTCTTC.

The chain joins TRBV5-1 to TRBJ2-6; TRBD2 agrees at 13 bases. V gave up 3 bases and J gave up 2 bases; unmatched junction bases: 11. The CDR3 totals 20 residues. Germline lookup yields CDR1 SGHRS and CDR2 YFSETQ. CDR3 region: CASSWGVTSGRIAGANVLTF. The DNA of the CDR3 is TGCGCCAGCAGCTGGGGGGTGACTAGCGGGAGGATTGCTGGGGCCAACGTCCTGACTTTC.

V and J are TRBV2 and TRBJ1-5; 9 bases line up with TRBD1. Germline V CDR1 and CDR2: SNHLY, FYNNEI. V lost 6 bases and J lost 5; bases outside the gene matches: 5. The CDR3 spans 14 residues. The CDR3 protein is CASRGQGDYQPQHF. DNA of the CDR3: TGTGCCAGCAGGGGACAGGGTGACTATCAGCCCCAGCATTTT.

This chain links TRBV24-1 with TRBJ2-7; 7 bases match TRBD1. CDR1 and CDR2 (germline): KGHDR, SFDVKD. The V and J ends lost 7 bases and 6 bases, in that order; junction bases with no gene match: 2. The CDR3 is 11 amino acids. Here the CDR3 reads CATSQGVEQYF. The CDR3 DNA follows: TGTGCCACCAGCCAGGGGGTCGAGCAGTACTTC.

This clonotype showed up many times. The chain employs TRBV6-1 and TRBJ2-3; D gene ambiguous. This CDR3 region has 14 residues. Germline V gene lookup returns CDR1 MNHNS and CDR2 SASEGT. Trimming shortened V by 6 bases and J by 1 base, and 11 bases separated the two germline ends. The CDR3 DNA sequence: TGTGCCAGCAGCCCTAGTTCCCGCACAGATACGCAGTATTTT. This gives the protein CASSPSSRTDTQYF.

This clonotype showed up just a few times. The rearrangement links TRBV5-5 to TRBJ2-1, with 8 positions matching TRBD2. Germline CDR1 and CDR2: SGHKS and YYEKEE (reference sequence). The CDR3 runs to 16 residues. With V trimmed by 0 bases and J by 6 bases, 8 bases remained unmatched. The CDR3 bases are TGTGCCAGCAGCTTGGTGAGGGGGGGACTAGTCAATGAGCAGTTCTTC. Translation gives CASSLVRGGLVNEQFF.

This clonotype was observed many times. DNA for the CDR3: TGTGCCAGCAGCTTAGTTGAGGATCAGCCCCAGCATTTT. Translating gives CASSLVEDQPQHF. The chain employs TRBV7-2 and TRBJ1-5; D remains ambiguous. CDR1 and CDR2 (germline): SGHTA, FQGNSA. The ends were cut back, 1 base at V and 5 bases at J, with 6 bases in the middle. CDR3 length: 13 amino acids. Combining the CDR3 with reference TRBV7-2 and TRBJ1-5 gives the whole variable domain GAGVSQSPSNKVTEKGKDVELRCDPISGHTALYWYRQSLGQGLEFLIYFQGNSAPDKSGLPSDRFSAERTGGSVSTLTIQRTQQEDSAVYLCASSLVEDQPQHFGDGTRLSIL.

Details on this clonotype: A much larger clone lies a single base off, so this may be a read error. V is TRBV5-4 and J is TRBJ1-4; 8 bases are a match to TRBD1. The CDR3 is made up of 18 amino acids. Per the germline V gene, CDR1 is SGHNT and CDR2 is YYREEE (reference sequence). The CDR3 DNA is TGTGCCAGCAGCCCTGGACAGGGTCCCCGGGTAGCTAATGAAACACTGTTTTTT. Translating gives CASSPGQGPRVANETLFF.

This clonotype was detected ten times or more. Written as DNA, the CDR3 is TGCAGTGCTGGCAGGGTTGGGGAAACTAATGAAAAACTGTTTTTT. Amino acid sequence: CSAGRVGETNEKLFF. The genes are TRBV20-1 and TRBJ1-4, with TRBD1 as a possible D gene (5 bases). The CDR3 extends over 15 amino acids. The germline V and J ends were trimmed by 5 bases and 1 base, with 14 bases remaining between them. CDR1 and CDR2 from the germline V gene are DFQATT and SNEGSKA (reference sequence).

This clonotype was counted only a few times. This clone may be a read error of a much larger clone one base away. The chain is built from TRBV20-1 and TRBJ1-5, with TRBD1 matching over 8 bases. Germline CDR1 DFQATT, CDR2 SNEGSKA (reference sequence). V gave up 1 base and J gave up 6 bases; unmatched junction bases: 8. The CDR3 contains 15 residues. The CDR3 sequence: CSARAPGGMAQPQHF. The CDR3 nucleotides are TGCAGTGCTAGAGCACCAGGGGGCATGGCTCAGCCCCAGCATTTT.

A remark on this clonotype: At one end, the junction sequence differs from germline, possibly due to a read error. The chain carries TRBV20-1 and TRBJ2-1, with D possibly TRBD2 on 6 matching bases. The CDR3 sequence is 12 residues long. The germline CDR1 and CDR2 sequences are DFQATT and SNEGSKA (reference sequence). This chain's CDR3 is CSARLLAYEPSF. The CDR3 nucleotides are TGCAGTGCTCGACTACTAGCCTACGAGCCGTCCTTC.

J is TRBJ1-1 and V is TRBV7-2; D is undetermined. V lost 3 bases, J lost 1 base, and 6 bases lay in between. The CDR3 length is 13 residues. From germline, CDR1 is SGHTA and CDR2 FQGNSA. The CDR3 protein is CASSLNANTEAFF. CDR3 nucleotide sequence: TGTGCCAGCAGCTTGAATGCGAACACTGAAGCTTTCTTT.

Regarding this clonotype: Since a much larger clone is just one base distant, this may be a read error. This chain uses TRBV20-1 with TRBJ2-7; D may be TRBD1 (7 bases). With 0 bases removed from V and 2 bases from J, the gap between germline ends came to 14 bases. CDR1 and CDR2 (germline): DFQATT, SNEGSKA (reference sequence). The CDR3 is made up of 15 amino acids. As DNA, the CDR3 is TGCAGTGCTAGAGAGGTCGCAGGGGGGACCTACGAGCAGTACTTC. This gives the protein CSAREVAGGTYEQYF.

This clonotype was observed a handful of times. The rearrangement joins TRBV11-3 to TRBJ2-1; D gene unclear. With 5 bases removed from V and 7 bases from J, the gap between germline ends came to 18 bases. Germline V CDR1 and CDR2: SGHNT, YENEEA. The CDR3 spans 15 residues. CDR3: CASSLRPWGNNEQFF. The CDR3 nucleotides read TGTGCCAGCAGCCTCAGACCTTGGGGAAATAATGAGCAGTTCTTC.

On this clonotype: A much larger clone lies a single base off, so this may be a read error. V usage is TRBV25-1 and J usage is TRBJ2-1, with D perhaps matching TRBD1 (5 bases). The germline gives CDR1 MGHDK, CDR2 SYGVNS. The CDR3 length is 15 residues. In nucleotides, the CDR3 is TGTGCCAGCAGTCCACCCCAGGGAATGGGCAATGAGCAGCTCTTC. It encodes CASSPPQGMGNEQLF.

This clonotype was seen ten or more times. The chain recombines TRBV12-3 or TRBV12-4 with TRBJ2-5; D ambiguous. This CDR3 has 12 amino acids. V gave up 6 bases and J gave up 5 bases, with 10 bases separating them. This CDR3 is CASSWAGETQYF. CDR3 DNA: TGTGCCAGCAGCTGGGCTGGGGAGACCCAGTACTTC.

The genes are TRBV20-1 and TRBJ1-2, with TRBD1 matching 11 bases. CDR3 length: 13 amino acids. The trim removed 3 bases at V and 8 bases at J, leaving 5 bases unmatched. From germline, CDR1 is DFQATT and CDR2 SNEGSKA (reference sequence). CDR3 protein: CSASGQGARGYTF. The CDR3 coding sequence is TGCAGTGCTAGTGGACAGGGGGCGCGGGGCTACACCTTC.

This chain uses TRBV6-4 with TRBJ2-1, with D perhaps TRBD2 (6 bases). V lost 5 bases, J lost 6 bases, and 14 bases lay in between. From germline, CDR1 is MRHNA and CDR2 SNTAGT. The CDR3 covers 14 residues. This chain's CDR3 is CASSWVGSSNEQFF. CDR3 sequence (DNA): TGTGCCAGCAGTTGGGTCGGGAGTTCCAATGAGCAGTTCTTC.